This is a list of T cell receptor beta chains from one sample in a study of blood T cells in healthy people across ages. Each CDR3 protein is one row after TCRdb ran MiXCR on the 5' RACE reads. This table holds roughly 2 million distinct CDR3 sequences, roughly 49% found once. The sample taken for sequencing was blood. These receptors all stem from a woman aged 40 to 50 in good health. The CDR3 runs from the conserved cysteine through the conserved F or W. A D gene is named only where the DNA matches it firmly. Some rows mark clone size as missing; the rest say once, few, many or name a class of expanded clone.

d_gene,j_gene,v_gene,abundance,CDR3aa,CDR3nt
TRBD1,TRBJ1-2,TRBV5-1,.,CASSLTGQRDFPGYTF,TGCGCCAGCAGCTTGACGGGACAGCGGGATTTCCCTGGCTACACCTTC
.,TRBJ2-3,TRBV6-2/TRBV6-3,.,CASRRIADTQYF,TGTGCCAGCAGGCGTATCGCAGATACGCAGTATTTT
.,TRBJ2-6,TRBV9,.,CASSVEMRGGSLSGANVLTF,TGTGCCAGCAGCGTAGAGATGAGGGGGGGGAGCCTCTCTGGGGCCAACGTCCTGACTTTC
.,TRBJ2-5,TRBV7-2,.,CASSRITGGGETQYF,TGTGCCAGCAGCCGAATAACAGGGGGGGGAGAGACCCAGTACTTC
TRBD1,TRBJ2-7,TRBV28,few,CASSLTGGIPYEQYF,TGTGCCAGCAGTTTAACAGGGGGAATACCCTACGAGCAGTACTTC
TRBD2,TRBJ2-7,TRBV28,.,CASSLGGFSGGAYEQYF,TGTGCCAGCAGTTTAGGCGGCTTTAGCGGGGGTGCCTACGAGCAGTACTTC
TRBD1,TRBJ2-5,TRBV6-5,few,CASSYGTEEETQYF,TGTGCCAGCAGTTACGGGACAGAAGAAGAGACCCAGTACTTC
TRBD1,TRBJ1-1,TRBV7-2,.,CASSAGQGRGTEAFF,TGTGCCAGCAGCGCGGGACAGGGGCGGGGGACTGAAGCTTTCTTT
TRBD1,TRBJ2-3,TRBV24-1,.,CATSDPWTGQTTDAQYF,TGTGCCACCAGTGACCCGTGGACAGGTCAAACCACAGATGCGCAGTATTTT
.,TRBJ2-7,TRBV6-5,few,CASSYARGAREQYF,TGTGCCAGCAGTTACGCGAGGGGGGCTCGCGAGCAGTACTTC
.,TRBJ2-3,TRBV25-1,.,CASSDTGFRADTQYF,TGTGCCAGCAGTGATACGGGGTTCCGGGCAGATACGCAGTATTTT
TRBD1,TRBJ1-1,TRBV4-2,.,CASSQDHPTGGTEAFF,TGTGCCAGCAGCCAAGACCACCCGACAGGGGGCACTGAAGCTTTCTTT
.,TRBJ2-1,TRBV11-2,few,CASSYSASYNEQFF,TGTGCCAGCAGTTACTCTGCTAGTTACAATGAGCAGTTCTTC
.,TRBJ2-5,TRBV28,once,CASSQNKGPWSGEQYF,TGTGCCAGCAGTCAAAATAAGGGACCGTGGAGTGGTGAGCAGTACTTC
.,TRBJ1-5,TRBV20-1,.,CSARHAGGGNQPQHF,TGCAGTGCTAGACACGCCGGAGGCGGGAATCAGCCCCAGCATTTT
.,TRBJ2-3,TRBV6-1,few,CASSEIGDTPTDTQYF,TGTGCCAGCAGTGAGATAGGGGACACCCCCACAGATACGCAGTATTTT